This entry features one T cell receptor beta chain sequence. Its target is unknown. The data stem from a study of graft-versus-host responses after intestinal transplantation. The repertoire was sequenced with immunoSEQ multiplex PCR; TCRdb's copy has only in-frame clones and lacks some. The table records 60,000 to 75,000 clones, around 89% of them present only once. V trimming: 3 bases; J trimming: 1 base; junction bases outside the gene matches: 3. CDR1 and CDR2 (germline): PRHDT, FYEKMQ (reference sequence). The CDR3 is 16 amino acids. The starting material was unstimulated CD8+ T cells sorted from spleen or lymph node cells, obtained before intestinal transplant. The receptor comes from a human donor who received an intestinal transplant. The genes are TRBV13 and TRBJ2-2; 9 positions match TRBD2. The CDR3 region is CASSFSGGRNTGELFF. CDR3 coding DNA: TGTGCCAGCAGCTTCAGCGGGGGGCGGAACACCGGGGAGCTGTTTTTT.